This entry is about one T cell receptor (beta chain). The target antigen is unknown. The data belong to a study of T cell responses to AZD1222 COVID-19 vaccine. Between the trimmed V and J ends, which lost 3 bases and 7 bases, there was a span of 10 bases. The CDR3 sequence is 14 residues long. From germline, CDR1 is MNHNY and CDR2 SVGAGI (reference sequence). Only in-frame clones appear in the TCRdb table, and some are missing; sequencing was by immunoSEQ multiplex PCR. Among roughly 100,000 clones listed, 85% to 90% were seen once. The study, taken as a whole, reports: Following two doses of AZD1222, Spike-specific TCR breadth and depth rose. Just 5 to 7 AZD1222 recipients were seropositive at baseline. Clonal diversity was possibly underestimated, and the donors were mostly white British, with more females.

This TCR was recovered from an adult who received the AZD1222 COVID-19 vaccine. The chain links TRBV6-6 to TRBJ1-6; D gene ambiguous. Sequencing was performed on peripheral blood, taken 28 days after the second AZD1222 dose. The CDR3 DNA sequence: TGTGCCAGCAGTTATACAGAGTTCAATTCACCCCTCCACTTT. Protein sequence: CASSYTEFNSPLHF.